Listed below are T cell receptor beta chains from one sample, sequenced in a study of T cells after posttransplantation cyclophosphamide. Clones were read by immunoSEQ multiplex PCR, and TCRdb kept only the in-frame ones, dropping some. The data contain about 20,000 clones, around 87% of them seen just once; the ten biggest clones take up 7% to 8%. The source material was PBMCs, sampled after allogeneic stem cell transplant with posttransplant cyclophosphamide. The receptor set was obtained from a female patient aged 40 to 55 who received an allogeneic stem cell transplant from a related donor, was CMV-positive, and had no GVHD. Some T cells may be graft donor cells. CDR3s include the opening cysteine and the closing phenylalanine or tryptophan. D genes are given only for firm matches. The listing skips clone size in some rows; elsewhere it reads once, few, many or a size class.

D gene,V gene,J gene,clone size,CDR3 DNA,CDR3 protein
-,TRBV7-6,TRBJ2-2,-,TGTGCCAGCAGCCGGACAGTGAACACCGGGGAGCTGTTTTTT,CASSRTVNTGELFF
-,TRBV2,TRBJ2-7,-,TGTGCCAGCAGTGAAGTGGGGCCCTACGAGCAGTACTTC,CASSEVGPYEQYF
-,TRBV7-9,TRBJ2-3,once,TGTGCCAGCAGCTTAATTAGGGGGACAGATACGCAGTATTTT,CASSLIRGTDTQYF
TRBD1,TRBV9,TRBJ1-1,once,TGTGCCAGCAGCGGAACCGGGACAGTCAACACTGAAGCTTTCTTT,CASSGTGTVNTEAFF
TRBD2,TRBV7-2,TRBJ2-7,-,TGTGCCAGCAGCCCCCGGGGAGGGCCTACGACAAAACCCTACGAGCAGTACTTC,CASSPRGGPTTKPYEQYF
TRBD1,TRBV19,TRBJ1-2,-,TGTGCCAGGGCTTCCGGGACAGGGAAGTCCATTTTCTATGGCTACACCTTC,CARASGTGKSIFYGYTF
TRBD2,TRBV14,TRBJ2-3,-,TGTGCCAGCAGGCCTAGCGGGAAATCAGATACGCAGTATTTT,CASRPSGKSDTQYF
-,TRBV27,TRBJ2-5,-,TGTGCCAGCAGATCACAAAACCGGTATGGCCGGGGGGAGACCCAGTACTTC,CASRSQNRYGRGETQYF
-,TRBV19,TRBJ1-1,-,TGTGCCAGTAGTATAGATTTGGGACATACTGAAGCTTTCTTT,CASSIDLGHTEAFF
TRBD2,TRBV18,TRBJ2-1,-,TGTGCCAGCTCACCGGCGACTAGCGGAGATTACAATGAGCAGTTCTTC,CASSPATSGDYNEQFF
-,TRBV27,TRBJ1-3,few,TGTGCCAGCAGTTTATCCCGGGACACTGGAAACACCATATATTTT,CASSLSRDTGNTIYF
-,TRBV7-2,TRBJ1-5,-,TGTGCCAGCAGCTTAGTGCAGGGGCTCGGCAATCAGCCCCAGCATTTT,CASSLVQGLGNQPQHF
TRBD2,TRBV7-9,TRBJ2-1,-,TGTGCCAGCAGCTTAAGGGGACTAGCGCCTTACAATGAGCAGTTCTTC,CASSLRGLAPYNEQFF
-,TRBV27,TRBJ2-1,-,TGTGCCAGCGGGTGGGAGCGGACCCGAGAGCAGTTCTTC,CASGWERTREQFF
TRBD2,TRBV7-2,TRBJ2-5,-,TGTGCCAGCAGCTCGCGGGGGGGAAGGGTAGGGGAGACCCAGTACTTC,CASSSRGGRVGETQYF
-,TRBV25-1,TRBJ2-3,-,TGTGCCAGCAGTTGGACAACCACAGATACGCAGTATTTT,CASSWTTTDTQYF
-,TRBV6-5,TRBJ1-1,-,TGTGCCAGCAGTTACAACTTACAGGTGAACACTGAAGCTTTCTTT,CASSYNLQVNTEAFF
-,TRBV18,TRBJ1-5,-,TGTGCCAGCTCACCATTCCCGCGGGTGGGTCGCAATCAGCCCCAGCATTTT,CASSPFPRVGRNQPQHF
TRBD2,TRBV10-3,TRBJ2-1,-,TGTGCCATCGGGCCTAGCGGGAGGAATGAGCAGTTCTTC,CAIGPSGRNEQFF
TRBD2,TRBV6-5,TRBJ2-7,-,TGTGCCAGCAGCTCCGTACTAGCGGCCTCCTACGAGCAGTACTTC,CASSSVLAASYEQYF
-,TRBV5-4,TRBJ1-1,-,TGTGCCAGCAGCGATCGACAGTCGAACACTGAAGCTTTCTTT,CASSDRQSNTEAFF
TRBD2,TRBV9,TRBJ2-5,-,TGTGCCAGCAGCGTAGGGCTAGCGGGAGGGGAGGAAGAGACCCAGTACTTC,CASSVGLAGGEEETQYF
-,TRBV18,TRBJ2-5,-,TGTGCCAGCTCACCCGTGGAGGGTTGGGTGACCCAGTACTTC,CASSPVEGWVTQYF
-,TRBV7-9,TRBJ2-1,-,TGTGCCAGCAGCCTTCACAATGAGCAGTTCTTC,CASSLHNEQFF
TRBD1,TRBV11-2,TRBJ2-7,-,TGTGCCAGCAGCTTAGACCCTGGACAGGGTCCGGACTACGAGCAGTACTTC,CASSLDPGQGPDYEQYF
-,TRBV2,TRBJ1-1,-,TGTGCCAGCAGATCTTGGAACACTGAAGCTTTCTTT,CASRSWNTEAFF
TRBD2,TRBV5-1,TRBJ2-7,-,TGCGCCAGCAGCCCCATAGCGGGAGGGTACAACGAGCAGTACTTC,CASSPIAGGYNEQYF
TRBD1,TRBV4-2,TRBJ1-5,-,TGTGCCAGCAGCCAAGATAGGACAGGGGGCCTCACGGGCAATCAGCCCCAGCATTTT,CASSQDRTGGLTGNQPQHF
TRBD1,TRBV28,TRBJ1-2,-,TGTGCCAGCAGACGGACAGGGCGAGGCGGCTACACCTTC,CASRRTGRGGYTF
-,TRBV4-1,TRBJ2-1,-,TGCGCCAGCAGCCAAGAGAGGGTTATGGAGCAGTTCTTC,CASSQERVMEQFF
-,TRBV2,TRBJ2-1,-,TGTGCCAGCGTCAGGACTTACTACAATGAGCAGTTCTTC,CASVRTYYNEQFF
-,TRBV27,TRBJ1-5,-,TGTGCCAGCAGTCGTTCCAATCAGCCCCAGCATTTT,CASSRSNQPQHF
TRBD2,TRBV7-6,TRBJ2-3,-,TGTGCCAGCAGCCCACGGACTAGCGCGAGCACAGATACGCAGTATTTT,CASSPRTSASTDTQYF
-,TRBV5-1,TRBJ2-1,-,TGCGCCAGCAGATTCGGGTACCGTGATGAGCAGTTCTTC,CASRFGYRDEQFF
-,TRBV28,TRBJ1-4,few,TGTGCCAGCAGTTTCTCGGGATTGACTAATGAAAAACTGTTTTTT,CASSFSGLTNEKLFF
-,TRBV4-1,TRBJ1-4,once,TGCGCTAGCACCGCCCGGGGAGGGAGTGGGGAAAAACTGTTTTTT,CASTARGGSGEKLFF
TRBD2,TRBV15,TRBJ2-1,-,TGTGCCACCAGCCCCGGGACTAGCATTTTCGATGAGCAGTTCTTC,CATSPGTSIFDEQFF